The rows below give T cell receptor beta chains drawn from one sample of a study of shared clonotypes between healthy human individuals. Some clones are missing from TCRdb's copy, which holds only in-frame ones; the method was immunoSEQ multiplex PCR. The data hold around 2.5 million clones, with roughly 93% observed a single time. Sequencing was done on a sample of naive CD4+ T cells from PBMCs. All receptors come from a man younger than 35 in good health. Some clones in this sample may be carry-over from other donors' samples. Each CDR3 is given with its conserved first and last residue. D genes are given only for firm matches. Clone size appears in some rows only: once, few, many, or a class for an expanded clone.

CDR3: CASSLSFSAGGYTF
DNA: TGTGCCAGCAGCTTGAGCTTCTCAGCGGGTGGCTACACCTTC
size: -
J: TRBJ1-2
D: -
V: TRBV5-4

CDR3: CASSLYEDRTKQYF
DNA: TGCGCCAGCAGCTTATACGAGGACAGGACCAAGCAGTACTTC
size: -
J: TRBJ2-7
D: TRBD1
V: TRBV5-1

CDR3: CASSLDPGPGELFF
DNA: TGCGCCAGCAGCTTGGACCCTGGGCCCGGGGAGCTGTTTTTT
size: -
J: TRBJ2-2
D: -
V: TRBV5-1

CDR3: CASSNQGVPGELFF
DNA: TGTGCCAGCAGCAATCAAGGGGTCCCCGGGGAGCTGTTTTTT
size: -
J: TRBJ2-2
D: -
V: TRBV7-6

CDR3: CASSPRAGDRGTISNQPQHF
DNA: TGTGCCAGCTCACCACGGGCGGGGGACAGGGGAACCATTAGCAATCAGCCCCAGCATTTT
size: -
J: TRBJ1-5
D: TRBD1
V: TRBV18

CDR3: CAISESRDGQGNNQPQHF
DNA: TGTGCCATCAGTGAGTCTCGGGATGGTCAGGGCAACAATCAGCCCCAGCATTTT
size: -
J: TRBJ1-5
D: -
V: TRBV10-3

CDR3: CSSPLAGGFNEQFF
DNA: TGCAGCTCACCCCTGGCGGGAGGCTTTAATGAGCAGTTCTTC
size: once
J: TRBJ2-1
D: TRBD2
V: TRBV29-1

CDR3: CASSLENYGYTF
DNA: TGCGCCAGCAGCTTAGAAAATTATGGCTACACCTTC
size: -
J: TRBJ1-2
D: -
V: TRBV5-1

CDR3: CASSPFPTDTQYF
DNA: TGCGCCAGCAGCCCCTTTCCGACAGATACGCAGTATTTT
size: -
J: TRBJ2-3
D: -
V: TRBV5-1

CDR3: CASTRAGNYEQYF
DNA: TGTGCCAGCACGCGGGCAGGAAACTACGAGCAGTACTTC
size: -
J: TRBJ2-7
D: -
V: TRBV28

CDR3: CASSYSRALNYGYTF
DNA: TGTGCCAGCAGTTACTCTCGGGCGCTGAACTATGGCTACACCTTC
size: -
J: TRBJ1-2
D: -
V: TRBV6-6

CDR3: CASSFLAGNNEQFF
DNA: TGCGCCAGCAGCTTCCTAGCGGGGAACAATGAGCAGTTCTTC
size: -
J: TRBJ2-1
D: TRBD2
V: TRBV5-1

CDR3: CASSLQTGQGPYEQYF
DNA: TGTGCCAGCAGCCTTCAAACGGGACAGGGGCCCTACGAGCAGTACTTC
size: -
J: TRBJ2-7
D: TRBD1
V: TRBV11-3

CDR3: CASSPTVGEQYF
DNA: TGTGCCAGCAGCCCTACGGTCGGCGAGCAGTACTTC
size: -
J: TRBJ2-7
D: -
V: TRBV7-9

CDR3: CASSVGGLAGSEQYF
DNA: TGTGCCAGCAGCGTCGGGGGGCTAGCGGGAAGCGAGCAGTACTTC
size: once
J: TRBJ2-7
D: TRBD2
V: TRBV9

CDR3: CASRIWGGRGNTDTQYF
DNA: TGTGCCAGCAGAATTTGGGGCGGGAGGGGGAACACAGATACGCAGTATTTT
size: -
J: TRBJ2-3
D: TRBD2
V: TRBV11-2

CDR3: CASSLLGTEDTQYF
DNA: TGTGCCAGCAGTTTACTCGGGACTGAAGATACGCAGTATTTT
size: -
J: TRBJ2-3
D: -
V: TRBV28

CDR3: CASSQDYNTGELFF
DNA: TGTGCCAGCAGCCAAGATTATAACACCGGGGAGCTGTTTTTT
size: -
J: TRBJ2-2
D: -
V: TRBV14

CDR3: CASSYPWETQYF
DNA: TGTGCCAGCAGCTACCCGTGGGAGACCCAGTACTTC
size: -
J: TRBJ2-5
D: -
V: TRBV7-2

CDR3: CASSLDVGFEQYF
DNA: TGTGCCAGCAGCTTGGATGTGGGATTCGAGCAGTACTTC
size: -
J: TRBJ2-7
D: -
V: TRBV5-5

CDR3: CASSSSGTSSSYNEQFF
DNA: TGCGCCAGCAGCTCATCCGGGACCTCCTCCTCCTACAATGAGCAGTTCTTC
size: -
J: TRBJ2-1
D: -
V: TRBV5-1

CDR3: CSAVGNRAFF
DNA: TGCAGCGCCGTTGGGAACAGAGCTTTCTTT
size: few
J: TRBJ1-1
D: -
V: TRBV29-1

CDR3: CASSKGGYSGANVLTF
DNA: TGTGCCAGCAGCAAAGGCGGGTACTCTGGGGCCAACGTCCTGACTTTC
size: few
J: TRBJ2-6
D: -
V: TRBV21-1

CDR3: CASSLEVYEQYF
DNA: TGTGCCAGCAGCTTAGAAGTATACGAGCAGTACTTC
size: -
J: TRBJ2-7
D: -
V: TRBV11-1

CDR3: CASSLGQGAGTEAFF
DNA: TGTGCCAGCAGCTTAGGACAGGGGGCCGGAACTGAAGCTTTCTTT
size: -
J: TRBJ1-1
D: TRBD1
V: TRBV7-6

CDR3: CASSARTGGIGNTIYF
DNA: TGTGCCAGCAGCGCCAGAACAGGGGGTATTGGAAACACCATATATTTT
size: -
J: TRBJ1-3
D: TRBD1
V: TRBV9

CDR3: CAWRTGSRGTEAFF
DNA: TGTGCCTGGCGGACAGGGTCTCGCGGGACTGAAGCTTTCTTT
size: -
J: TRBJ1-1
D: TRBD1
V: TRBV30

CDR3: CASSSGAVRTTDTQYF
DNA: TGTGCCAGCAGTTCAGGGGCCGTACGAACCACAGATACGCAGTATTTT
size: -
J: TRBJ2-3
D: -
V: TRBV27

CDR3: CASSKGARGPANEQFF
DNA: TGTGCCAGCAGCAAAGGGGCAAGGGGGCCAGCCAATGAGCAGTTCTTC
size: -
J: TRBJ2-1
D: -
V: TRBV21-1

CDR3: CASSRPGQATYGYTF
DNA: TGTGCCAGCTCCCGCCCGGGACAGGCCACGTATGGCTACACCTTC
size: -
J: TRBJ1-2
D: TRBD1
V: TRBV5-6

CDR3: CASSPLDPRDFRSYNEQFF
DNA: TGTGCCAGCTCACCACTAGACCCACGAGACTTTCGCTCCTACAATGAGCAGTTCTTC
size: -
J: TRBJ2-1
D: -
V: TRBV18

CDR3: CASSLWGRGDYNEQFF
DNA: TGTGCCAGCAGTTTATGGGGGCGGGGGGATTACAATGAGCAGTTCTTC
size: -
J: TRBJ2-1
D: TRBD2
V: TRBV27

CDR3: CASSQREYMNTEAFF
DNA: TGTGCCAGCAGCCAAAGAGAGTATATGAACACTGAAGCTTTCTTT
size: -
J: TRBJ1-1
D: -
V: TRBV14

CDR3: CASRSGQLNYEQYF
DNA: TGTGCCAGCAGGTCGGGACAGCTTAATTACGAGCAGTACTTC
size: -
J: TRBJ2-7
D: TRBD1
V: TRBV28

CDR3: CAISEYPPGQTYEQYF
DNA: TGTGCCATCAGTGAGTACCCCCCGGGACAGACCTACGAGCAGTACTTC
size: -
J: TRBJ2-7
D: TRBD1
V: TRBV10-3

CDR3: CASSPQLTGMNTEAFF
DNA: TGCGCCAGCAGCCCTCAGCTGACAGGGATGAACACTGAAGCTTTCTTT
size: few
J: TRBJ1-1
D: TRBD1
V: TRBV5-1

CDR3: CASSQEGAGVGEQYF
DNA: TGCGCCAGCAGCCAAGAAGGAGCGGGGGTAGGGGAGCAGTACTTC
size: -
J: TRBJ2-7
D: TRBD2
V: TRBV4-1

CDR3: CASSKAPVTSYEQYF
DNA: TGTGCCAGCAGCAAAGCGCCCGTAACCTCCTACGAGCAGTACTTC
size: -
J: TRBJ2-7
D: -
V: TRBV21-1

CDR3: CASSPPGSSGNTIYF
DNA: TGTGCCAGCAGTCCTCCCGGGAGCTCTGGAAACACCATATATTTT
size: -
J: TRBJ1-3
D: -
V: TRBV27

CDR3: CASSVGTGGNGNTIYF
DNA: TGTGCCAGCAGCGTTGGGACAGGGGGCAATGGAAACACCATATATTTT
size: -
J: TRBJ1-3
D: TRBD1
V: TRBV9

CDR3: CASKETGNTEAFF
DNA: TGTGCCAGTAAGGAGACGGGGAACACTGAAGCTTTCTTT
size: -
J: TRBJ1-1
D: -
V: TRBV19

CDR3: CAISEERERTDTQYF
DNA: TGTGCCATCAGTGAAGAGCGGGAACGCACAGATACGCAGTATTTT
size: -
J: TRBJ2-3
D: TRBD2
V: TRBV10-3

CDR3: CASSVGSGVYREKLFF
DNA: TGTGCCAGCAGCGTAGGGAGCGGAGTTTATCGTGAAAAACTGTTTTTT
size: once
J: TRBJ1-4
D: -
V: TRBV9

CDR3: CASSSTSVNEQFF
DNA: TGTGCCAGCAGCTCCACTAGCGTCAATGAGCAGTTCTTC
size: -
J: TRBJ2-1
D: TRBD2
V: TRBV7-3

CDR3: CAWRGGQGPTGELFF
DNA: TGTGCCTGGAGGGGGGGACAGGGCCCCACCGGGGAGCTGTTTTTT
size: -
J: TRBJ2-2
D: TRBD1
V: TRBV30

CDR3: CASTLDRGSPISGSNQPQHF
DNA: TGCGCCAGCACCCTCGACAGGGGGAGCCCGATTAGTGGGTCCAATCAGCCCCAGCATTTT
size: -
J: TRBJ1-5
D: TRBD1
V: TRBV10-1

CDR3: CASSTGGYTF
DNA: TGTGCCAGCAGTACGGGCGGCTACACCTTC
size: -
J: TRBJ1-2
D: -
V: TRBV6-6

CDR3: CASSLFSLTRSHEQFF
DNA: TGTGCCAGCAGTTTATTTTCTCTAACCCGCAGTCATGAGCAGTTCTTC
size: -
J: TRBJ2-1
D: -
V: TRBV28

CDR3: CASSPGRATASNYGYTF
DNA: TGTGCCAGCAGCCCCGGTCGTGCGACAGCCTCTAACTATGGCTACACCTTC
size: -
J: TRBJ1-2
D: -
V: TRBV9

CDR3: CASSLLTDTEQYF
DNA: TGTGCCAGCAGCTTACTGACCGACACCGAGCAGTACTTC
size: -
J: TRBJ2-7
D: -
V: TRBV7-3

CDR3: CASSPDQGQIYEQYF
DNA: TGTGCCAGCAGCCCCGACCAGGGACAGATTTACGAGCAGTACTTC
size: -
J: TRBJ2-7
D: TRBD1
V: TRBV5-4

CDR3: CASSETALWGYTF
DNA: TGTGCCAGCTCCGAGACAGCTCTCTGGGGCTACACCTTC
size: once
J: TRBJ1-2
D: -
V: TRBV28

CDR3: CASSVQGEPGSEQFF
DNA: TGTGCCAGCAGCGTACAGGGGGAGCCTGGGAGTGAGCAGTTCTTC
size: -
J: TRBJ2-1
D: TRBD1
V: TRBV9

CDR3: CASSFGDRMDGYTF
DNA: TGTGCCAGCAGTTTTGGGGACAGGATGGATGGCTACACCTTC
size: -
J: TRBJ1-2
D: TRBD1
V: TRBV6-5

CDR3: CASSQFAAMSYNEQFF
DNA: TGTGCCAGCAGCCAATTTGCCGCTATGTCCTACAATGAGCAGTTCTTC
size: -
J: TRBJ2-1
D: -
V: TRBV14

CDR3: CACRDSIYEQYF
DNA: TGTGCCTGCCGGGACAGTATCTACGAGCAGTACTTC
size: -
J: TRBJ2-7
D: TRBD1
V: TRBV30

CDR3: CASSEWGGRVANEQFF
DNA: TGTGCCAGCAGTGAATGGGGCGGGAGGGTCGCCAATGAGCAGTTCTTC
size: -
J: TRBJ2-1
D: TRBD2
V: TRBV2

CDR3: CASSQRTVPNEKLFF
DNA: TGCGCCAGCAGCCAAAGGACAGTACCTAATGAAAAACTGTTTTTT
size: -
J: TRBJ1-4
D: -
V: TRBV4-1

CDR3: CASSLGVQIGTEAFF
DNA: TGCGCCAGCAGCCTCGGAGTACAGATTGGGACTGAAGCTTTCTTT
size: -
J: TRBJ1-1
D: -
V: TRBV5-1